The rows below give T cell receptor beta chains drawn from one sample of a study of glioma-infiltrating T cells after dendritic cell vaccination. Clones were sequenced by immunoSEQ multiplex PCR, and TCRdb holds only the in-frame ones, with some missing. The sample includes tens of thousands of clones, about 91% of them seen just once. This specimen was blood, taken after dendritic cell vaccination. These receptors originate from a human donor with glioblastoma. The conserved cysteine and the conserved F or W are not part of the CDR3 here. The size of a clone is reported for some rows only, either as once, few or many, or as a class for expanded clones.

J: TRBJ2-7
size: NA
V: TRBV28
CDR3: ASSPSGSTYEQY

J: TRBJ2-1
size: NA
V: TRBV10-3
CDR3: AITGLAGANEQF

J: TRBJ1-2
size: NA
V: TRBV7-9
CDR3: ASSDRDRGAGWNYGYT

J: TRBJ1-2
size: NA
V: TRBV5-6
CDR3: ASSYPPDGYT

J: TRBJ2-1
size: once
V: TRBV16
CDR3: ASSQIRGNEQF

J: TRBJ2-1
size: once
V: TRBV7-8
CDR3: ASSSPGLAGSDEQF

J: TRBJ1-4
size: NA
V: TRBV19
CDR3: ASSTLSATNEKLF

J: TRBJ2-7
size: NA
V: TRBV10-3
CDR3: AIRDGQGGYEQY

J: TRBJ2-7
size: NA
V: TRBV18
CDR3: ASSRPGTDYEQY

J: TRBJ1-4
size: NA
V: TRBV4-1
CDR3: ASSQGTGDEKLF

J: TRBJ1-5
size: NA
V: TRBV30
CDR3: AWSVQGQLDQPQH

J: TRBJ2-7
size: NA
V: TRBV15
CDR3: ATSSRQGTSYEQY

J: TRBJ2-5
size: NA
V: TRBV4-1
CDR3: ATRTGQETQY

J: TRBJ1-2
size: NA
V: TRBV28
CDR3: ASSLQGQGPRLGYT

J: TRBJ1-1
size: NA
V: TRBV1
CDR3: TSSQDTIEQGPSTEAF

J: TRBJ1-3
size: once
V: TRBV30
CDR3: AHIRKGAGSANGNTIY

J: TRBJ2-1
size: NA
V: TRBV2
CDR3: ASSEPSGRAHQF

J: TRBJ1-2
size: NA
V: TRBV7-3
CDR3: ASGVPGDGYT

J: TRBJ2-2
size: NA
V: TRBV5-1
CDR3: ASSWGYIAGATGELF

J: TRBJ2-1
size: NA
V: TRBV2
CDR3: ASFSGGAVYNEQF

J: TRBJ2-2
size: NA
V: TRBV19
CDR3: ASSYRSGTGELF

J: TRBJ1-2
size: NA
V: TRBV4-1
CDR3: ASSQVGTGRDFYT